The clone carrying this T cell receptor beta chain was picked up many times. The antigen remains undetermined. The sample comes from a study of response to subunit inactivated influenza vaccine. Whole-study findings and limits: A suggestion made by the authors is that each seasonal influenza vaccination recruits few new T cells.

TCRdb fed the RT-PCR reads into MiXCR, producing one record per CDR3 protein. The sample contains around 480,000 distinct CDR3 sequences, about 15% of which appear only once. The material sequenced was CD4+ T cells sorted from PBMCs, taken roughly 24 months after vaccination. The sequence derives from a man aged 50 to 69 who received an inactivated influenza vaccine.

The CDR3 protein is CSASSDIYNSPLHF. Written as DNA, the CDR3 is TGCAGTGCTAGTTCTGACATCTACAATTCACCCCTCCACTTT. The chain combines TRBV20-1 with TRBJ1-6; D is uncertain. This CDR3 has 14 residues. Germline CDR1 is DFQATT and CDR2 is SNEGSKA (reference sequence). With 3 bases removed from V and 7 bases from J, the gap between germline ends came to 13 bases.